The sequence of this T cell receptor (beta chain) was determined in a study of T cell repertoires in cytomegalovirus infection. About the research overall: Public TCR beta signatures provided an indication of both CMV infection and a matching HLA type. Points from the study as a whole: HLA-C-restricted CMV-specific TCR beta clonotypes prevailed in the ex vivo response. There were carriers of CMV plus the relevant HLA, and cumulative public TCR beta family frequency identified them.

This CDR3 region has 17 residues. The ends were cut back, 8 bases at V and 3 bases at J, with 23 bases in the middle. From germline, CDR1 is LGHNT and CDR2 FRNRAP. The sample holds many counts of this clonotype. Antigen: not known. MiXCR, applied by TCRdb to the reads, yields one record per CDR3 protein. This repertoire shows about 260,000 distinct CDR3 sequences, approximately 15% found once; its top ten account for roughly 8.7%. The chain employs TRBV12-5 and TRBJ1-3; weak D call: TRBD1 (6 bases). Input material: PBMCs. This TCR came from a human donor in good health (CMV status not recorded). Some clones in this sample may be carry-over from other donors' samples. The DNA of the CDR3 is TGTGCTAGTCACCAGCTAACGGGGGGGCTGAGTGGAAACACCATATATTTT. It codes for CASHQLTGGLSGNTIYF.